The sequence of this T cell receptor beta chain was determined in a study of T cell therapy after organ transplantation. CDR1 WSHSY and CDR2 SAAADI come from the germline V gene. Trimming cost V 4 bases and J 6 bases; bases outside gene matches: 9. This CDR3 spans 16 amino acids. The time point was: 4-8 weeks after completion of therapy. Concerning this clone: What it recognizes is unknown.

Using immunoSEQ multiplex PCR, the repertoire was profiled, and TCRdb retains in-frame clones only, with some absent. The table records 20,000 or so clones, 81% of them present only once. This receptor was identified in a human patient who had received a solid organ transplant and had CMV disease. The graft donor may account for some of the T cells. Specimen: CD8+ T cells from blood, collected after autologous CMV-specific T cell therapy. This rearrangement joins TRBV10-2 to TRBJ2-1, with 10 bases fitting TRBD2. The CDR3 here is CASSASALAGPNEQFF. CDR3 nucleotide sequence: TGCGCCAGCAGTGCCTCGGCACTAGCGGGGCCCAATGAGCAGTTCTTC.